Shown below are 24 T cell receptor beta chains from a single sample sequenced in a study of cytotoxic CD8 clonotypes in ibrutinib-treated CLL (dated by TCRdb to the early 2020s). Taken with the paper, the label for time point translates to: approximately 2 years on ibrutinib. Libraries were prepared through the immunoSEQ multiplex PCR assay. The table comes from immuneACCESS by way of TCRdb, which keeps in-frame sequences with V and J called. Part of the clones is missing from these tables; in studies checked, under half for an unresolved V gene and the rest for unknown reasons. Within this sample are under 200,000 clones, with roughly 80% of them counted one time only. The ten top clones hold less than 6% of the sample. The sample here was PBMCs, taken after 24 months of ibrutinib treatment. These receptors were obtained from a human donor with chronic lymphocytic leukemia.

Here the CDR3 reads CAIRGGARDTEAFF. CDR3 DNA sequence: TGTGCCATCAGAGGCGGGGCGAGGGACACTGAAGCTTTCTTT. The V call is TRBV10-3, the J call TRBJ1-1, with TRBD1 as a possible D gene (5 bases). The CDR3 is 14 amino acids. The germline gives CDR1 ENHRY, CDR2 SYGVKD. V dropped 6 bases and J dropped 3 bases, with 14 bases sitting between them.

This chain uses TRBV10-3 with TRBJ2-1; 11 nucleotides align to TRBD2. The J segment lost 8 bases and the V segment lost 5 bases, leaving 14 bases of the junction unmatched. The CDR3 has 17 residues. The V gene's germline CDR1 is ENHRY and CDR2 SYGVKD. The CDR3 protein is CAISRTSGSQPGDEQFF. The DNA for the CDR3 is TGTGCCATCAGTAGGACTAGCGGGTCCCAACCGGGGGATGAGCAGTTCTTC.

This chain connects TRBV9 to TRBJ2-7; maybe TRBD2 (7 bases). Deletions cut 4 bases from V and 6 bases from J, with 20 bases between. The CDR3 has 15 residues. Germline V gene sequence: CDR1 SGDLS, CDR2 YYNGEE. The CDR3 loop reads CASSRTIGEGGEQYF. The CDR3 nucleotides are TGTGCCAGCAGCCGGACGATTGGGGAGGGGGGCGAGCAGTACTTC. The full variable domain, completed using reference TRBV9 and TRBJ2-7, is DSGVTQTPKHLITATGQRVTLRCSPRSGDLSVYWYQQSLDQGLQFLIQYYNGEERAKGNILERFSAQQFPDLHSELNLSSLELGDSALYFCASSRTIGEGGEQYFGPGTRLTVT.

V is TRBV6-6 and J is TRBJ1-2; D possibly corresponds to TRBD1 (5 bases). Germline V gene sequence: CDR1 MNHNY, CDR2 SVGAGI (reference sequence). There are 13 residues in the CDR3. Deletions cut 8 bases from V and 5 bases from J, with 15 bases between. Here the CDR3 reads CASGAFGRYGYTF. The CDR3 nucleotides are TGTGCCAGCGGGGCCTTCGGGAGGTATGGCTACACCTTC.

CDR3 protein: CASRRQGYNQPQHF. For the CDR3, the DNA is TGTGCCAGCAGGCGACAGGGGTACAATCAGCCCCAGCATTTT. The rearrangement links TRBV6-5 to TRBJ1-5; 8 bases are shared with TRBD1. Germline V CDR1 and CDR2: MNHEY, SVGAGI. V gave up 6 bases and J gave up 3 bases; unmatched junction bases: 4. This CDR3 region has 14 residues.

V is TRBV19 and J is TRBJ1-2; the D gene is possibly TRBD1 (5 bases). The CDR3 sequence is 14 residues long. Germline V gene lookup returns CDR1 LNHDA and CDR2 SQIVND (reference sequence). Trimming cost V 10 bases and J 6 bases, with 21 bases left between them. The CDR3, as DNA: TGTGCCACTCAAGCAGGGCGCACCCCTCATGGCTACACCTTC. Protein product: CATQAGRTPHGYTF.

The chain uses TRBV5-1 and TRBJ2-6, with TRBD1 as a possible D gene (5 bases). Between the trimmed V and J ends, which lost 4 bases and 2 bases, there was a span of 10 bases. Germline V gene sequence: CDR1 SGHRS, CDR2 YFSETQ. The CDR3 length is 15 residues. The CDR3 loop is CASSHDRAGANVLTF. CDR3 in DNA: TGCGCCAGCAGCCACGACAGAGCTGGGGCCAACGTCCTGACTTTC.

V gene TRBV4-3 combines with J gene TRBJ1-1; D not resolved. The CDR3 runs to 15 residues. The germline gives CDR1 LGHNA, CDR2 YSLEER. With 0 bases removed from V and 1 base from J, the gap between germline ends came to 9 bases. CDR3 sequence reads: CASSQDAWTNTEAFF. CDR3 coding DNA: TGCGCCAGCAGCCAAGACGCGTGGACGAACACTGAAGCTTTCTTT.

The chain has TRBV29-1 and TRBJ2-1, with D unresolved. Trimming cost V 4 bases and J 1 base, with 8 bases left between them. Germline CDR1 SQVTM, CDR2 ANQGSEA. This CDR3 region has 13 residues. The CDR3 bases are TGCAGCGTTGTAGGCGGATCCTACAATGAGCAGTTCTTC. This sequence encodes CSVVGGSYNEQFF.

The V and J genes are TRBV2 and TRBJ1-3; 7 nucleotides line up with TRBD1. The CDR3 covers 15 residues. Trimming removed 6 bases from V and 4 bases from J; junction bases left unmatched: 9. Looked up from germline, CDR1 is SNHLY and CDR2 is FYNNEI. CDR3 sequence reads: CASSATGVGGNTIYF. The CDR3 nucleotides read TGTGCCAGCAGCGCTACAGGGGTAGGAGGAAACACCATATATTTT.

This chain connects TRBV30 to TRBJ1-5; no clear D. This CDR3 spans 13 amino acids. Trimming stripped 0 bases from V and 9 bases from J, with 12 bases between. From germline, CDR1 is GTSNPN and CDR2 SVGIG (reference sequence). The DNA of the CDR3 is TGTGCCTGGAGTGTAAGTGCCGGTGGGCCCCAGCATTTT. Translation gives CAWSVSAGGPQHF.

The chain is built from TRBV27 and TRBJ2-2, with TRBD1 as a possible D gene (6 bases). Trimming took off 8 bases at V and 4 bases at J, with 14 bases between the two ends. The CDR3 spans 14 residues. In germline, CDR1 is MNHEY, CDR2 SMNVEV (reference sequence). The chain's CDR3 is CASGPQGSTGELFF. The CDR3 coding sequence is TGTGCCAGCGGCCCACAGGGATCCACCGGGGAGCTGTTTTTT.

The rearrangement uses TRBV5-6 and TRBJ1-1, with D possibly matching TRBD1 (5 bases). This CDR3 has 19 residues. Trimming took 3 bases from V and 3 from J, leaving 27 bases between them. The germline V gene encodes CDR1 SGHDT and CDR2 YYEEEE. The CDR3 nucleotides read TGTGCCAGCAGCTCCGCTTGGAGGGTCTCGCTAGGGGTTTACACTGAAGCTTTCTTT. Translation: CASSSAWRVSLGVYTEAFF.

This chain joins TRBV28 and TRBJ1-4; possibly TRBD1 for D (6 bases). Trimming stripped 2 bases from V and 8 bases from J, with 15 bases between. Germline V lookup: CDR1 MDHEN, CDR2 SYDVKM. The CDR3 totals 15 residues. CDR3 nucleotides: TGTGCCAGCAGTTTACCTACAGGGCTCAGGGAAAAACTGTTTTTT. This sequence encodes CASSLPTGLREKLFF.

This chain connects TRBV13 to TRBJ2-1; 11 bases agree with TRBD2. The CDR3 spans 17 residues. Looked up from germline, CDR1 is PRHDT and CDR2 is FYEKMQ (reference sequence). Trimming cost V 5 bases and J 8 bases; bases outside gene matches: 14. In nucleotides, the CDR3 is TGTGCCAGCAGCCCCGGACTAGCGGGTCCCGCGGGGTATGAGCAGTTCTTC. Translating gives CASSPGLAGPAGYEQFF.

The chain employs TRBV2 and TRBJ1-5; D not certain. Trimming left V 3 bases short and J 3 bases short, with 9 bases between. In germline, CDR1 is SNHLY, CDR2 FYNNEI. The CDR3 runs 14 residues. The CDR3 loop is CASSEDLNNQPQHF. CDR3 bases: TGTGCCAGCAGTGAGGACCTAAACAATCAGCCCCAGCATTTT.

Worth noting for this clone: The junction differs from germline at one of its ends, possibly a read error. V and J are TRBV6-1 and TRBJ2-7; TRBD1 matches 7 bases. Germline V lookup: CDR1 MNHNS, CDR2 SASEGT. This CDR3 has 12 residues. The CDR3 nucleotides are TGTGCCAGCAGTGGACAGGGTACAGGGCAGGTCTTC. Translating it yields CASSGQGTGQVF.

This clone came up a few times. This chain links TRBV6-5 with TRBJ1-2; 9 bases line up with TRBD1. This CDR3 is 14 amino acids long. Germline V gene lookup returns CDR1 MNHEY and CDR2 SVGAGI. The V and J ends lost 2 bases and 6 bases, in that order; junction bases with no gene match: 4. The CDR3 bases are TGTGCCAGCAGTTACGGGGGACAGGGCCATGGCTACACCTTC. Its protein product is CASSYGGQGHGYTF.

This clone was seen once. This CDR3 reads CASSPGTTEETQYF. The CDR3 DNA is TGTGCCAGCAGTCCTGGGACTACCGAAGAGACCCAGTACTTC. The V gene is TRBV6-7, the J gene TRBJ2-5; TRBD2 agrees at 7 bases. TRBV6-7 is classed as an ORF, of uncertain function. The ends lost 5 bases at V and 3 bases at J; junction bases unmatched: 6. This CDR3 is 14 amino acids long.

In DNA form, the CDR3 reads TGTGCTAGTGGGCAGGGACGCTCCTACAATGAGCAGTTCTTC. The encoded protein is CASGQGRSYNEQFF. This chain uses TRBV12-5 with TRBJ2-1; D tentatively reads TRBD1 or TRBD2 (5 bases each). V shed 6 bases and J shed 0 bases, with 9 bases lying between them. Germline assignment: CDR1 LGHNT and CDR2 FRNRAP. CDR3 length: 14 amino acids.

DNA of the CDR3: TGTGCCACCCAAGGGGTGGGATTCTATGGCTACACCTTC. Residues: CATQGVGFYGYTF. The chain is built from TRBV2 and TRBJ1-2, with D possibly being TRBD1 (5 bases). The V gene's germline CDR1 is SNHLY and CDR2 FYNNEI. V was shortened by 10 bases and J by 4 bases, with 16 bases between the two germline ends. The CDR3 runs to 13 residues. Supplemented by reference TRBV2 and TRBJ1-2, the full variable domain reads EPEVTQTPSHQVTQMGQEVILRCVPISNHLYFYWYRQILGQKVEFLVSFYNNEISEKSEIFDDQFSVERPDGSNFTLKIRSTKLEDSAMYFCATQGVGFYGYTFGSGTRLTVV.

This rearrangement joins TRBV28 to TRBJ1-2; D possibly corresponds to TRBD1 (5 bases). Trimming took off 7 bases at V and 7 bases at J, with 19 bases between the two ends. The CDR3 loop spans 14 amino acids. The V gene's germline CDR1 is MDHEN and CDR2 SYDVKM. Written as DNA, the CDR3 is TGTGCCAGCACCCTACCTGGGGCGACCCCTGGCTACACCTTC. Translation: CASTLPGATPGYTF.

The chain joins TRBV2 to TRBJ1-1; a weak D match, TRBD1 (5 bases). V was cut by 8 bases and J by 1 base, with 17 bases left in between. This CDR3 has 15 amino acids. The germline V gene encodes CDR1 SNHLY and CDR2 FYNNEI. CDR3 DNA sequence: TGTGCCAGCCTAACGACCGGGACGCCGAACACTGAAGCTTTCTTT. Amino acid sequence: CASLTTGTPNTEAFF.

V usage is TRBV9 and J usage is TRBJ1-2; tentatively, D is TRBD1 (6 bases). The CDR3 is made up of 16 amino acids. Germline V lookup: CDR1 SGDLS, CDR2 YYNGEE. Trimming took off 3 bases at V and 4 bases at J, with 19 bases between the two ends. CDR3 in DNA: TGTGCCAGCAGCGCAGCCACAGGGAGGGAGAGCTATGGCTACACCTTC. Its protein is CASSAATGRESYGYTF.